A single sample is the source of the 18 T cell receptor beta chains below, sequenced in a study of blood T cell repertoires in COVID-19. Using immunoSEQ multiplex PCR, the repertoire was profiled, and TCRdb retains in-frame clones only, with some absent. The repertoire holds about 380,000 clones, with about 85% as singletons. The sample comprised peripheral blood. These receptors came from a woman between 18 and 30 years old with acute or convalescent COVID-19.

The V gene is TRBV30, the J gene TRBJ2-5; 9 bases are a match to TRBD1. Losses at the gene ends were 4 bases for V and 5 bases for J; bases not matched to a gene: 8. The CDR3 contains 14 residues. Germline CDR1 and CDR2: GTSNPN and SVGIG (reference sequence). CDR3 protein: CAWNPTGGQETQYF. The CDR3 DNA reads TGTGCCTGGAACCCGACAGGGGGGCAGGAGACCCAGTACTTC.

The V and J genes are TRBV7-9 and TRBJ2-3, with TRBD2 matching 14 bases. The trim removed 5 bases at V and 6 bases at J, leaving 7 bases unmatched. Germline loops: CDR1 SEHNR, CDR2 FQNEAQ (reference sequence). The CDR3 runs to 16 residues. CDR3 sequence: CASSTPTSGGDDTQYF. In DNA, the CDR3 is TGTGCCAGCAGCACCCCGACTAGCGGGGGGGATGATACGCAGTATTTT.

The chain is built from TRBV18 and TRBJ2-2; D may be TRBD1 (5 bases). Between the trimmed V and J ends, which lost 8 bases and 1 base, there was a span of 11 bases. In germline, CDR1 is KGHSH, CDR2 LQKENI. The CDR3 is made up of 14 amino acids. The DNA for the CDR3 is TGTGCCAGCGCGAACGACAGGAACACCGGGGAGCTGTTTTTT. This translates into CASANDRNTGELFF.

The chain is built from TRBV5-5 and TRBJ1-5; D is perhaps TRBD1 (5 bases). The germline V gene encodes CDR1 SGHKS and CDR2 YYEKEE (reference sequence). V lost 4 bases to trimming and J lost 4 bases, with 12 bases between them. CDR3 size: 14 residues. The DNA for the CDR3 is TGTGCCAGCAGCCCCCGGGACTCGAATCAGCCCCAGCATTTT. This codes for CASSPRDSNQPQHF.

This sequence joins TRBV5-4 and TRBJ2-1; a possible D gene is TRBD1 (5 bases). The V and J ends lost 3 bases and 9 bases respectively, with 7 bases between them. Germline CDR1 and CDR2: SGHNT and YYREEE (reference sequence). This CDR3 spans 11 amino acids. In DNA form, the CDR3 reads TGTGCCAGCAGCTCTCAGGGTGAGCAGTTCTTC. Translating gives CASSSQGEQFF.

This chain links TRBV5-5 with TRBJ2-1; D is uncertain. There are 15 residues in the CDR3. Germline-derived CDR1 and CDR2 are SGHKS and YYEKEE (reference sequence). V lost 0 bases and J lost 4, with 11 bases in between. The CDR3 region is CASSLAQAFYNEQFF. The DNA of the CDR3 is TGTGCCAGCAGCTTGGCCCAGGCGTTTTACAATGAGCAGTTCTTC.

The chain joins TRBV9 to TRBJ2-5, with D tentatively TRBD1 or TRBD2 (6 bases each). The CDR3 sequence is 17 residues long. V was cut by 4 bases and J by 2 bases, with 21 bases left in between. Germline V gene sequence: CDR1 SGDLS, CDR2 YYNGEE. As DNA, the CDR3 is TGTGCCAGCAGCCTAGGGGGGTCGGCGGGGCGGCAAGAGACCCAGTACTTC. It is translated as CASSLGGSAGRQETQYF.

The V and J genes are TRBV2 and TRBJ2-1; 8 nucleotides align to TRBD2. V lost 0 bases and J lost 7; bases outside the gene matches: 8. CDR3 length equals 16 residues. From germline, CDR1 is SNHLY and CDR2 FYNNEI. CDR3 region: CASSEALAGGWNEQFF. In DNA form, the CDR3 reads TGTGCCAGCAGTGAAGCGCTGGCGGGGGGATGGAATGAGCAGTTCTTC.

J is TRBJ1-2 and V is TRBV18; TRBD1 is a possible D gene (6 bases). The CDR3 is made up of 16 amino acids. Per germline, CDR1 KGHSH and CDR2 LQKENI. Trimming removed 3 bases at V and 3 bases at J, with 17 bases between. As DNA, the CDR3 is TGTGCCAGCTCACCCCCTCTCTCACAGGGCGACTATGGCTACACCTTC. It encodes CASSPPLSQGDYGYTF.

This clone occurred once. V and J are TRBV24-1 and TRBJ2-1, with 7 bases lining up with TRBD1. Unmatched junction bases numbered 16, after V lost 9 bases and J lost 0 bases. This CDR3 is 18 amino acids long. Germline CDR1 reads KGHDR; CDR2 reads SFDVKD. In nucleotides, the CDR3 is TGTGCCACCTCGACCAACAGGGGTCCTTATAGCTCCTACAATGAGCAGTTCTTC. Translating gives CATSTNRGPYSSYNEQFF.

For the CDR3, the DNA is TGTGCCAGCTCTCCGGGGGGGACAGGGCGAAGCGAGCAGTACTTC. Amino acid sequence: CASSPGGTGRSEQYF. The chain combines TRBV6-5 with TRBJ2-7, with D possibly matching TRBD1 (9 bases). CDR1 is MNHEY, CDR2 SVGAGI, per germline. This CDR3 is built from 15 residues. V lost 8 bases to trimming and J lost 6 bases, with 23 bases between them.

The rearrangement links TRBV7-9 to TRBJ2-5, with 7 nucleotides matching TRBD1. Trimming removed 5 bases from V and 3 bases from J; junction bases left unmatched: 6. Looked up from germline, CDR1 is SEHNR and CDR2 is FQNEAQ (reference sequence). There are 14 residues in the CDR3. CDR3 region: CASSRTGTEETQYF. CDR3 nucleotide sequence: TGTGCCAGCAGCCGGACCGGGACAGAAGAGACCCAGTACTTC.

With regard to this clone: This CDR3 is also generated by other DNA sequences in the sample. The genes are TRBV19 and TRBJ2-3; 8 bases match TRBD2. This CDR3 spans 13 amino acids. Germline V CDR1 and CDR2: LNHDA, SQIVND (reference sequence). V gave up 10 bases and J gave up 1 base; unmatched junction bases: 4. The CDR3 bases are TGTGCCACCGGACTAGCCGGCACAGATACGCAGTATTTT. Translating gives CATGLAGTDTQYF.

The CDR3 DNA follows: TGTGCCACCAGTGAATCTGACAGGGTGGACAGCTACACCTTC. This encodes CATSESDRVDSYTF. The J gene is TRBJ1-2, the V gene TRBV24-1; 7 bases line up with TRBD1. V shed 4 bases and J 9 bases; nucleotides not matched to a gene: 10. The germline CDR1 and CDR2 sequences are KGHDR and SFDVKD. CDR3 length: 14 residues.

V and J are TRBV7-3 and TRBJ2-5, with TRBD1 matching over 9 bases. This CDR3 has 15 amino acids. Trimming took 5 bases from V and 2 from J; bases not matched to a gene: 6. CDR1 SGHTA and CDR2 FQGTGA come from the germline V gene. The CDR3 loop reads CASSPGQGPQETQYF. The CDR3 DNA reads TGTGCCAGCAGCCCCGGACAGGGGCCTCAAGAGACCCAGTACTTC.

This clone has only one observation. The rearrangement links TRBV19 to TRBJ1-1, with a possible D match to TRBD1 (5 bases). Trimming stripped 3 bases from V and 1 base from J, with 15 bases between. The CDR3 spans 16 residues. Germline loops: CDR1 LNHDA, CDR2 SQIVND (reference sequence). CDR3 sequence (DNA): TGTGCCAGTAGTATCGGGGGTGCCCTTGGGAACACTGAAGCTTTCTTT. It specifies CASSIGGALGNTEAFF.

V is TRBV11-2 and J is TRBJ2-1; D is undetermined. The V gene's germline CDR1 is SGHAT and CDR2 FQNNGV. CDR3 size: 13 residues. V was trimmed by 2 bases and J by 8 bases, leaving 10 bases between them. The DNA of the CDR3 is TGTGCCAGCAGCTTACTTACGGGTGATGAGCAGTTCTTC. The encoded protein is CASSLLTGDEQFF.

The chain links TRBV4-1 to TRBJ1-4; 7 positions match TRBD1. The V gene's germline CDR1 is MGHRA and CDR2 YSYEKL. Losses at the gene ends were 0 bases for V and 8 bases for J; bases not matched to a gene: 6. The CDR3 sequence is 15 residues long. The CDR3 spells CASSQDGQEGEKLFF. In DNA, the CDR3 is TGCGCCAGCAGCCAAGATGGACAGGAAGGGGAAAAACTGTTTTTT.